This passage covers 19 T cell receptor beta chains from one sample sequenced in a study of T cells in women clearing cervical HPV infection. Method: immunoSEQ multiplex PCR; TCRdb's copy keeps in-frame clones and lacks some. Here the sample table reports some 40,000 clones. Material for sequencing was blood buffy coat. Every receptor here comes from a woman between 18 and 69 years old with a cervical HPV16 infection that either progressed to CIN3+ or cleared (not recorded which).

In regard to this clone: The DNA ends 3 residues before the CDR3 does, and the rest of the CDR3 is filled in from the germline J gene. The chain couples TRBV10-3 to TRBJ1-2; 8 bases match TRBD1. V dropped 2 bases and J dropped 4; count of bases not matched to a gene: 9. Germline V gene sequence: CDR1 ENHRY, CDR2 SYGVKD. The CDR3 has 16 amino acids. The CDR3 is CAISETGGRSGYGYTF. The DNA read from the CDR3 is TGTGCCATCAGTGAGACAGGGGGTCGGTCGGGCTATGGC.

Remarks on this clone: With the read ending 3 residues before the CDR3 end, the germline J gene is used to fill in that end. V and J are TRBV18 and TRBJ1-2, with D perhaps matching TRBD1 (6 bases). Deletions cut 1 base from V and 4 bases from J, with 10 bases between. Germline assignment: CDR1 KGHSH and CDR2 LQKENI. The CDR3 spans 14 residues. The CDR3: CASSPLGGPYGYTF. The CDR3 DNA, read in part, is TGTGCCAGCTCACCACTTGGGGGCCCCTATGGC.

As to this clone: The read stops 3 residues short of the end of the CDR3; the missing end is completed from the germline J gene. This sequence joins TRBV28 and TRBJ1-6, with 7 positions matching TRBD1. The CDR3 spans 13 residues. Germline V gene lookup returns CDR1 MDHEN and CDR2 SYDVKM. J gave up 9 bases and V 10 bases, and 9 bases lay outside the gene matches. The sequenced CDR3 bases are TGTGCCACGGGGTCAGGGGGATCTTCACCC. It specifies CATGSGGSSP. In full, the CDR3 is CATGSGGSSPLHF.

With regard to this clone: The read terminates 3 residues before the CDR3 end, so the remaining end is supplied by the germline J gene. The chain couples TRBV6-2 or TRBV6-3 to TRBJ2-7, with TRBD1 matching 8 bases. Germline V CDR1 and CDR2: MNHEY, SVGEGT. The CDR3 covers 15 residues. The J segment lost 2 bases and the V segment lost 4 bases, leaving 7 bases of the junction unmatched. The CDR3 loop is CASSSDPGGTYEQYF. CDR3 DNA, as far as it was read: TGTGCCAGCAGTTCAGATCCAGGGGGCACCTACGAG.

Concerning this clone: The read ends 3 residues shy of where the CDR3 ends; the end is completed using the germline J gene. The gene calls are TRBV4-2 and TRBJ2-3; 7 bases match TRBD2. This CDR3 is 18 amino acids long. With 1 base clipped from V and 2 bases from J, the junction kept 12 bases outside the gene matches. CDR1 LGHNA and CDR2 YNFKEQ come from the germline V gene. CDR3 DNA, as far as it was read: TGTGCCAGCAGCCAAGGAGTTCAGCCTAGCGGACCCACAGATACG. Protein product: CASSQGVQPSGPTDT. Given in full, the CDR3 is CASSQGVQPSGPTDTQYF.

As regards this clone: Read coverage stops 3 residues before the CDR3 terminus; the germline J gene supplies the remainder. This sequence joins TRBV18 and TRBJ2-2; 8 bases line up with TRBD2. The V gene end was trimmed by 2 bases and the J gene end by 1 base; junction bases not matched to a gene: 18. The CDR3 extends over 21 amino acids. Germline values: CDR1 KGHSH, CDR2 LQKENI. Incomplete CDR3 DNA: TGTGCCAGCTCACCAAGATTTGACGGGACTAGTCTTGTTAGGAACACCGGGGAG. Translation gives CASSPRFDGTSLVRNTGE. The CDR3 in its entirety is CASSPRFDGTSLVRNTGELFF.

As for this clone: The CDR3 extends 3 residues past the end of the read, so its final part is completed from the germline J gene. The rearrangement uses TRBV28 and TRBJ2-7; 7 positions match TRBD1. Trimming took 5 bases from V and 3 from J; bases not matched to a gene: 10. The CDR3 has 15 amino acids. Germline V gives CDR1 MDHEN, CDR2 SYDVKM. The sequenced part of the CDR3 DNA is TGTGCCAGCAGTACCTCCGGGACAGCCGACTACGAG. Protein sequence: CASSTSGTADYE. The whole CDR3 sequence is CASSTSGTADYEQYF.

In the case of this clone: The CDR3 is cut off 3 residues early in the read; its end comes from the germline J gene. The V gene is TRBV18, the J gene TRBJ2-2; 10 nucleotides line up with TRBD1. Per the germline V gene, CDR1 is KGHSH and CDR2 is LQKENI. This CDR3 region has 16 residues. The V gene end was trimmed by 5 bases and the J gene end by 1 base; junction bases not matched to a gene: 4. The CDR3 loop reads CASSRQGALNTGELFF. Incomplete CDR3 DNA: TGTGCCAGCTCAAGACAGGGGGCGTTGAACACCGGGGAG.

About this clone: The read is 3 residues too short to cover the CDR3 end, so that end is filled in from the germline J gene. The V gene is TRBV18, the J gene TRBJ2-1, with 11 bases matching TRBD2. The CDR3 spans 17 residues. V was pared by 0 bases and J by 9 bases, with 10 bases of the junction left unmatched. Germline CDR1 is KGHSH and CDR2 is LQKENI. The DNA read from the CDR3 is TGTGCCAGCTCACCACCGATTCTAGCGGGAGGATTGGGTGAG. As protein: CASSPPILAGGLGE. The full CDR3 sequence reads CASSPPILAGGLGEQFF.

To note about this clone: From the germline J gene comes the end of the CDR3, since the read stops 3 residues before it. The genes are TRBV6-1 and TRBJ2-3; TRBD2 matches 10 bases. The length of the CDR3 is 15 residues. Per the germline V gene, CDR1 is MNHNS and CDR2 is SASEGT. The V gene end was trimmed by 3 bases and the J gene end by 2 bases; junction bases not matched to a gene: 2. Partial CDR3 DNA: TGTGCCAGCAGTGATAGCGGGAGGTCCACAGATACG. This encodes CASSDSGRSTDT. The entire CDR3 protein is CASSDSGRSTDTQYF.

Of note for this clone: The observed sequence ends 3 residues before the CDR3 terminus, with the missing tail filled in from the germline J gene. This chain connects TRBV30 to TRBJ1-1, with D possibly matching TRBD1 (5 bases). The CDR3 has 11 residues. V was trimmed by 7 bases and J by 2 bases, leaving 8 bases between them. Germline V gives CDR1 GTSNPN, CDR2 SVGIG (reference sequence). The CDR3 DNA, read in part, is TGTGCCTACGACAGAAACACTGAA. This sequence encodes CAYDRNTE. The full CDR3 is CAYDRNTEAFF. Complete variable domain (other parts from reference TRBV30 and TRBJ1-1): SQTIHQWPATLVQPVGSPLSLECTVEGTSNPNLYWYRQAAGRGLQLLFYSVGIGQISSEVPQNLSASRPQDRQFILSSKKLLLSDSGFYLCAYDRNTEAFFGQGTRLTVV.

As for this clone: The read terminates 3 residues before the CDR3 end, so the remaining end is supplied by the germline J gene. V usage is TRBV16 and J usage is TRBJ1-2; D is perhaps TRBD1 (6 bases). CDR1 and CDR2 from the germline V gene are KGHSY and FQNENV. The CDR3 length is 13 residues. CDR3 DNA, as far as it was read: TGTGCCAGCAGCTTACAGGGCGCCGACGGC. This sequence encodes CASSLQGADG. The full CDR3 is CASSLQGADGYTF.

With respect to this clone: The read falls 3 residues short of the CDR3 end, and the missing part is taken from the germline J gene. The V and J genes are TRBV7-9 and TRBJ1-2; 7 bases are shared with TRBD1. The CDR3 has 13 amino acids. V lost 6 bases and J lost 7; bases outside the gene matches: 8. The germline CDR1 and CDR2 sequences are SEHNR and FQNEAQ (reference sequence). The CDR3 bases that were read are TGTGCCAGCAGAGATAGGACAGGCTTTGGC. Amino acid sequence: CASRDRTGFG. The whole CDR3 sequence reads CASRDRTGFGYTF.

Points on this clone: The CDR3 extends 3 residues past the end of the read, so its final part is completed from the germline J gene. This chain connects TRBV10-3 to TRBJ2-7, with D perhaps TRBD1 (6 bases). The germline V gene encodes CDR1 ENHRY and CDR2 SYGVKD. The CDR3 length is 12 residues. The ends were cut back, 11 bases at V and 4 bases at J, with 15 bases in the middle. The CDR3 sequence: CASGQPGYEQYF. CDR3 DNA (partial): TGTGCCTCTGGACAGCCAGGTTACGAG.

The CDR3 bases that were read are TGTGCCAGCAGCTTAGTATTAGCCAAAAACATT. It yields the protein CASSLVLAKNI. The CDR3 reads in full as CASSLVLAKNIQYF. The chain joins TRBV7-2 to TRBJ2-4; no reliable D call. The CDR3 end is not reached by the read, which stops 3 residues before it; the germline J gene fills it in. V lost 1 base and J 0 bases, leaving 4 bases between the germline ends. The germline V gene has CDR1 SGHTA and CDR2 FQGNSA. The CDR3 loop spans 14 amino acids.

The chain's CDR3 is CASSLGGWGQETQYF. The part of the CDR3 DNA that was read is TGTGCCAGCAGCTTAGGGGGCTGGGGTCAAGAGACC. The rearrangement joins TRBV7-3 to TRBJ2-5; weak D call: TRBD1 (6 bases). Read sequence stops 3 residues before the CDR3 end, and the germline J gene provides the missing end. The CDR3 totals 15 residues. The germline CDR1 and CDR2 sequences are SGHTA and FQGTGA. The germline V and J ends were trimmed by 2 bases and 2 bases, with 12 bases remaining between them.

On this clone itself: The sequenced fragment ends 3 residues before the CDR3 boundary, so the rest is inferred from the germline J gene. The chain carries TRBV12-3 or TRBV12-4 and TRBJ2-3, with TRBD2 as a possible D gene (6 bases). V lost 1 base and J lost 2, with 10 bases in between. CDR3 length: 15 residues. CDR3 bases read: TGTGCCAGCAGTTTAGTGGGGGGAACCACAGATACG. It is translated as CASSLVGGTTDT. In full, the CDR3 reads CASSLVGGTTDTQYF.

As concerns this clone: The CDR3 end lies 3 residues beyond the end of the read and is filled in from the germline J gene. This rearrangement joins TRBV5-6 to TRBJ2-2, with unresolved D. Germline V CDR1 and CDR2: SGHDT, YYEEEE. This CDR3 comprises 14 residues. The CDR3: CASSLAERLSPLFF. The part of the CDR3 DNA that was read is TGTGCCAGCAGCTTGGCGGAAAGACTCTCACCG.

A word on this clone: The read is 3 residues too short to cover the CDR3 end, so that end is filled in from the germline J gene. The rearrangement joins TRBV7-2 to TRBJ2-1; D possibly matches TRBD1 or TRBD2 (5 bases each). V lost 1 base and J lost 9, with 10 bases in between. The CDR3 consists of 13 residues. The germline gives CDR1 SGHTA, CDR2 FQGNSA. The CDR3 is CASSLGGASEQFF. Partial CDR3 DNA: TGTGCCAGCAGCTTAGGAGGGGCGTCTGAG.